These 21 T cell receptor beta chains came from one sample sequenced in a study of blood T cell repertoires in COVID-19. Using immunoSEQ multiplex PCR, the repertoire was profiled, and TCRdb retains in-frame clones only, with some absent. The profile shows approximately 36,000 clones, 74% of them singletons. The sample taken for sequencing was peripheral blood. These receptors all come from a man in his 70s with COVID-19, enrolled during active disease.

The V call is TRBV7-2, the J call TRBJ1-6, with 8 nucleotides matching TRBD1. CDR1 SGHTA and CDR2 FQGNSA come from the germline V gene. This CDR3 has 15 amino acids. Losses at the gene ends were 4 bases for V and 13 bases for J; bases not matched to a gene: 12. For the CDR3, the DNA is TGTGCCAGCAGCTCAACTCAGGGGGCGCGGGAGCCCCTCCACTTT. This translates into CASSSTQGAREPLHF.

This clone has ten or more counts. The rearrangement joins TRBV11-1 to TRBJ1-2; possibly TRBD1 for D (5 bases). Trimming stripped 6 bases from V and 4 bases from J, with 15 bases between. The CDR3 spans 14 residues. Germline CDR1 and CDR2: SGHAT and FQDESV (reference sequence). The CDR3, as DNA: TGTGCCAGCAGACCCACAGGCGATCCCTATGGCTACACCTTC. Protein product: CASRPTGDPYGYTF.

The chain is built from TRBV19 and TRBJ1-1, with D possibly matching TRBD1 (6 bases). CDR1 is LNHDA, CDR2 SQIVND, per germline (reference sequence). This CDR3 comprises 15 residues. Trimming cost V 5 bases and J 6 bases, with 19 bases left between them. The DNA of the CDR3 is TGTGCCAGTAGTTCGGAACAGGGTCGGTACGCTGAAGCTTTCTTT. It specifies CASSSEQGRYAEAFF.

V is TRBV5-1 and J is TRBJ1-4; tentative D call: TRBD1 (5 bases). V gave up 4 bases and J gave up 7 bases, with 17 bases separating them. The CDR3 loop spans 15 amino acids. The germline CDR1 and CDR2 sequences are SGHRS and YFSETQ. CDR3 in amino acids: CASSGAGGPVEKLFF. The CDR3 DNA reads TGCGCCAGCAGCGGAGCCGGGGGTCCGGTTGAAAAACTGTTTTTT.

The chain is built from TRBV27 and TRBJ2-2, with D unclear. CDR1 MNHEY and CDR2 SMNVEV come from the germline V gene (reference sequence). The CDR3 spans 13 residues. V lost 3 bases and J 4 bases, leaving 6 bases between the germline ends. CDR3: CASSFPGTGELFF. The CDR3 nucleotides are TGTGCCAGCAGTTTTCCCGGCACCGGGGAGCTGTTTTTT.

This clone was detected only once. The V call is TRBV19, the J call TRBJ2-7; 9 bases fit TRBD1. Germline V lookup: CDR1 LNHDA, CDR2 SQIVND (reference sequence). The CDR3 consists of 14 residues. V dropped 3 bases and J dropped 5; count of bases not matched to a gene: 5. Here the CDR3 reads CASSIKWTGDEQYF. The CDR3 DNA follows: TGTGCCAGTAGTATTAAGTGGACAGGGGACGAGCAGTACTTC.

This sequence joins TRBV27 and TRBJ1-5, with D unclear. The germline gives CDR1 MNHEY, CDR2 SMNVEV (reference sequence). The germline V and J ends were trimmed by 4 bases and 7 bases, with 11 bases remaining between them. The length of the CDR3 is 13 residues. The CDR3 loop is CASSYTRRQPQHF. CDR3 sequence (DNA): TGTGCCAGCAGTTATACGAGGCGGCAGCCCCAGCATTTT.

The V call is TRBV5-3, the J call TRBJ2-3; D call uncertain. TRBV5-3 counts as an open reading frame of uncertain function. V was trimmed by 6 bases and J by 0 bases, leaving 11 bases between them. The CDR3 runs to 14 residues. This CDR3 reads CARIYTKSTDTQYF. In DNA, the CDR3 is TGTGCCAGAATATATACAAAGAGCACAGATACGCAGTATTTT.

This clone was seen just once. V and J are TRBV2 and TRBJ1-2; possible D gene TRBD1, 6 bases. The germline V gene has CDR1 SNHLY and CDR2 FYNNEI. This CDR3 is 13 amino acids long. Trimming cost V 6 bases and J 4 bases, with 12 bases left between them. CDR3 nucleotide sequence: TGTGCCAGCAGGGCGGACAGTTTCTATGGCTACACCTTC. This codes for CASRADSFYGYTF.

The DNA for the CDR3 is TGTGCCAGCAGCTTGTACCCGGGCAGGGGGCGCGAGCAGTACTTC. Translating gives CASSLYPGRGREQYF. The V call is TRBV5-6, the J call TRBJ2-7, with 8 bases fitting TRBD1. Losses at the gene ends were 1 base for V and 6 bases for J; bases not matched to a gene: 9. The CDR3 spans 15 residues. CDR1 and CDR2 (germline): SGHDT, YYEEEE.

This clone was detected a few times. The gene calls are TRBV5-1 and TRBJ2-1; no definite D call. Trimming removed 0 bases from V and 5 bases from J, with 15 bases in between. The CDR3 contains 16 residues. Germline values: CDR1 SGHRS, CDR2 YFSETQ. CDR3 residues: CASSLASSVIHNEQFF. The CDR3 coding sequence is TGCGCCAGCAGCTTGGCGTCTAGTGTTATCCACAATGAGCAGTTCTTC.

CDR3 sequence: CASSLSADRGKNYGYTF. Written as DNA, the CDR3 is TGTGCCAGCAGTTTATCGGCCGACAGGGGAAAAAACTATGGCTACACCTTC. The chain combines TRBV27 with TRBJ1-2; 8 bases agree with TRBD1. This CDR3 has 17 amino acids. The germline V gene encodes CDR1 MNHEY and CDR2 SMNVEV (reference sequence). The J segment lost 2 bases and the V segment lost 0 bases, leaving 8 bases of the junction unmatched.

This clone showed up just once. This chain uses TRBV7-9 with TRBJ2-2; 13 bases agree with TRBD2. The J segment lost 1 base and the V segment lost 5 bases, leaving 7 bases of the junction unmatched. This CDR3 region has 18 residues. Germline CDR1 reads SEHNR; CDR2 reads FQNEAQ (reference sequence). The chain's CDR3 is CASSDGLAGVGNTGELFF. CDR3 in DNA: TGTGCCAGCAGCGACGGACTAGCGGGAGTCGGGAACACCGGGGAGCTGTTTTTT.

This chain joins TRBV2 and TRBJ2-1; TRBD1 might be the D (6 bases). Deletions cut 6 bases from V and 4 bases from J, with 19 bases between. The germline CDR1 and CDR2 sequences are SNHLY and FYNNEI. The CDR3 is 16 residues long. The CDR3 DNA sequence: TGTGCCAGCAGGAAAGGACAGACAATTACTTACAATGAGCAGTTCTTC. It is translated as CASRKGQTITYNEQFF.

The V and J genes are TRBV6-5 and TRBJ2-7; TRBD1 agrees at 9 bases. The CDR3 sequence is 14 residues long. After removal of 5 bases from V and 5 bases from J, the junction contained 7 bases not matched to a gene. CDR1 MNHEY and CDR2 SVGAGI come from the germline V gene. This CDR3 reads CASSRDRDRNEQYF. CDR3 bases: TGTGCCAGCAGTCGGGACAGGGATCGCAACGAGCAGTACTTC.

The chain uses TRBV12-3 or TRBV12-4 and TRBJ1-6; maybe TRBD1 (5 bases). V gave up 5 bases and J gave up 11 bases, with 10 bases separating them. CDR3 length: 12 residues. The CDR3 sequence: CASSGGSTPLHF. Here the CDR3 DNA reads TGTGCCAGCAGTGGGGGGTCGACACCCCTCCACTTT.

The CDR3 bases are TGTGCCAGCAGTCGGGACGGACTACAGTACTTC. Translating it yields CASSRDGLQYF. The rearrangement uses TRBV6-5 and TRBJ2-7, with a weak D call TRBD2 (6 bases). Germline loops: CDR1 MNHEY, CDR2 SVGAGI. The CDR3 runs to 11 residues. Trimming left V 5 bases short and J 10 bases short, with 12 bases between.

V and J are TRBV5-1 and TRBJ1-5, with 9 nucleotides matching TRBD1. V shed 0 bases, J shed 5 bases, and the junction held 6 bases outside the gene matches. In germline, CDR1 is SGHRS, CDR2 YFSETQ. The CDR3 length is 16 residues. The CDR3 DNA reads TGCGCCAGCAGCTTGGCGGGACAGGGTAAAGATCAGCCCCAGCATTTT. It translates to CASSLAGQGKDQPQHF.

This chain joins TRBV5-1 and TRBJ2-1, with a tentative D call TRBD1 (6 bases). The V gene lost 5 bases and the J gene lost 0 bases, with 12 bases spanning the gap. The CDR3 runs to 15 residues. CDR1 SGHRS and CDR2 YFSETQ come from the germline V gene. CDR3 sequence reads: CASSKDSPSYNEQFF. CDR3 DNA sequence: TGCGCCAGCAGTAAGGACAGCCCCTCCTACAATGAGCAGTTCTTC.

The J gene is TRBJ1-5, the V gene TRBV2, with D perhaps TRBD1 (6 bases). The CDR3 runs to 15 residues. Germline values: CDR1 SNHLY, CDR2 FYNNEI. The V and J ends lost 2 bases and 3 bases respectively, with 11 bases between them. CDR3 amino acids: CASSESGAVNQPQHF. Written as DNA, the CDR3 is TGTGCCAGCAGTGAATCAGGGGCGGTCAATCAGCCCCAGCATTTT. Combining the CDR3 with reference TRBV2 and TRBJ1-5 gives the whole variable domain EPEVTQTPSHQVTQMGQEVILRCVPISNHLYFYWYRQILGQKVEFLVSFYNNEISEKSEIFDDQFSVERPDGSNFTLKIRSTKLEDSAMYFCASSESGAVNQPQHFGDGTRLSIL.

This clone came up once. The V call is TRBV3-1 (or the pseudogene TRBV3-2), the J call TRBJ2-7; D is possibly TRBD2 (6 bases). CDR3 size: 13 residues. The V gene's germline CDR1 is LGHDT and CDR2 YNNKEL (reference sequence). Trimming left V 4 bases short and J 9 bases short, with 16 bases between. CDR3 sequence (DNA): TGTGCCAGCAGCCGCGGGACGCCAGCATGGCAGTACTTC. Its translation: CASSRGTPAWQYF.